These T cell receptor beta chains were read from a single sample in a study of identical twins. MiXCR, applied by TCRdb to the 5' RACE reads, yields one record per CDR3 protein. The repertoire holds about 790,000 distinct CDR3 sequences, with about 20% as singletons. Separately, the same data were catalogued under a study of T cells expressing NK-cell markers.

What was sequenced was PBMCs. These receptors were obtained from a woman in her late teens or twenties in good health. The CDR3 runs from the conserved cysteine through the conserved F or W. Each record gives: clone size, V gene, D gene, J gene, CDR3 DNA, CDR3 protein. D genes are given only for firm matches. Clone size is given for some rows only: seen once, a few or many times, or a class if the clone is expanded.

size: few
V: TRBV20-1
D: -
J: TRBJ2-7
DNA: TGCAGTGCGCACGCAGACGTAGGACCCTCCTACGAGCAGTACTTC
CDR3: CSAHADVGPSYEQYF

size: few
V: TRBV29-1
D: -
J: TRBJ2-2
DNA: TGCAGCGTTGACTTCGGGAACACCGGGGAGCTGTTTTTT
CDR3: CSVDFGNTGELFF

size: many
V: TRBV20-1
D: -
J: TRBJ2-1
DNA: TGCAGTGCAAGAACCAGGGGTACCTACAATGAGCAGTTCTTC
CDR3: CSARTRGTYNEQFF

size: few
V: TRBV20-1
D: -
J: TRBJ2-7
DNA: TGCAGTGCTAGGACGATCCGGCACTCCACCTACGAGCAGTACTTC
CDR3: CSARTIRHSTYEQYF

size: many
V: TRBV12-3/TRBV12-4
D: -
J: TRBJ1-1
DNA: TGTGCCAGCAGGTCTTGGCAGTCAGCTTTCTTT
CDR3: CASRSWQSAFF

size: few
V: TRBV12-3/TRBV12-4
D: -
J: TRBJ2-3
DNA: TGTGCCAGCAGTTTGGGGTTTAAGGGAGATACGCAGTATTTT
CDR3: CASSLGFKGDTQYF

size: -
V: TRBV20-1
D: -
J: TRBJ1-2
DNA: TGCAGTGCTAGAGCGAGCGGGGGAGCTAACTATGGCTACACCTTC
CDR3: CSARASGGANYGYTF

size: -
V: TRBV7-2
D: -
J: TRBJ1-2
DNA: TGTGCCAGCAGCTTAGTGGGCCAACTCGGTGGCTACACCTTC
CDR3: CASSLVGQLGGYTF

size: -
V: TRBV10-3
D: -
J: TRBJ1-2
DNA: TGTGCCATCAGTGCCCGCGACAGTAGGAATGGCTACACCTTC
CDR3: CAISARDSRNGYTF

size: -
V: TRBV5-1
D: TRBD2
J: TRBJ2-2
DNA: TGCGCCAGTGCCTCAGGGAGGGGCACCGGGGAGCTGTTTTTT
CDR3: CASASGRGTGELFF

size: -
V: TRBV6-6
D: TRBD1
J: TRBJ2-1
DNA: TGTGCCAGCCGGGACAGGGAATACCCTGAGCAGTTCTTC
CDR3: CASRDREYPEQFF

size: few
V: TRBV7-2
D: -
J: TRBJ2-3
DNA: TGTGCCAGCAGCTTAGCCGGACTTCGCACAGATACGCAGTATTTT
CDR3: CASSLAGLRTDTQYF

size: -
V: TRBV7-6
D: -
J: TRBJ2-2
DNA: TGTGCCAGCAGCTTAGTTTCCGGCGGGGAGCTGTTTTTT
CDR3: CASSLVSGGELFF

size: few
V: TRBV6-1
D: TRBD2
J: TRBJ2-1
DNA: TGTGCCAGCAGTCGGGGACTAGATTTAAATGAGCAGTTCTTC
CDR3: CASSRGLDLNEQFF

size: -
V: TRBV28
D: -
J: TRBJ1-4
DNA: TGTGCCAGCAGTCCCCAGGGATCTGAAAAACTGTTTTTT
CDR3: CASSPQGSEKLFF

size: -
V: TRBV6-6
D: TRBD2
J: TRBJ2-3
DNA: TGTGCCAGCCGCGGGAGTATCGTTGATACGCAGTATTTT
CDR3: CASRGSIVDTQYF

size: -
V: TRBV7-2
D: -
J: TRBJ2-1
DNA: TGTGCCAGCAGCTACGTCCGAGCGGGCCTAACTGGTGAGCAGTTCTTC
CDR3: CASSYVRAGLTGEQFF

size: few
V: TRBV5-1
D: -
J: TRBJ1-2
DNA: TGCGCCAGCACCCAAATTGATGACCGGCACGGCTACACCTTC
CDR3: CASTQIDDRHGYTF

size: few
V: TRBV29-1
D: -
J: TRBJ2-1
DNA: TGCAGCTTAGGACAAGGTATTAACAATGAGCAGTTCTTC
CDR3: CSLGQGINNEQFF

size: few
V: TRBV9
D: TRBD1
J: TRBJ1-2
DNA: TGTGCCAGCAGCGTAGCGAGGGGGCTGGACGGCTACACCTTC
CDR3: CASSVARGLDGYTF

size: few
V: TRBV12-3/TRBV12-4
D: -
J: TRBJ2-3
DNA: TGTGCCAGCAGTCCTGACAGTACTAGCACAGATACGCAGTATTTT
CDR3: CASSPDSTSTDTQYF

size: -
V: TRBV15
D: -
J: TRBJ2-1
DNA: TGTGCCACCAGCTCAAACGAGGCTGATCTTGAGCAGTTCTTC
CDR3: CATSSNEADLEQFF

size: few
V: TRBV18
D: -
J: TRBJ1-4
DNA: TGTGCCAGCTCACCAGGAATCGGCGAAAAACTGTTTTTT
CDR3: CASSPGIGEKLFF

size: few
V: TRBV7-9
D: -
J: TRBJ1-1
DNA: TGTGCCAGCAGCTTTATCCGGGCTGAAGCTTTCTTT
CDR3: CASSFIRAEAFF

size: many
V: TRBV4-3
D: -
J: TRBJ2-3
DNA: TGCGCCAGCAGCCAAGACCGGTCGACGGGAGCAGATACGCAGTATTTT
CDR3: CASSQDRSTGADTQYF

size: few
V: TRBV12-3/TRBV12-4
D: TRBD1
J: TRBJ2-5
DNA: TGTGCCAGCAGCGTGGGGACAGTGCAAGAGACCCAGTACTTC
CDR3: CASSVGTVQETQYF

size: -
V: TRBV6-1
D: -
J: TRBJ2-5
DNA: TGTGCCAGCAGTAGTCCGCCCCATGAGGAGACCCAGTACTTC
CDR3: CASSSPPHEETQYF

size: -
V: TRBV7-9
D: TRBD1
J: TRBJ2-5
DNA: TGTGCCAGTCACAGGGGAATCCAAGAGACCCAGTACTTC
CDR3: CASHRGIQETQYF

size: -
V: TRBV12-3/TRBV12-4
D: -
J: TRBJ2-2
DNA: TGTGCCAGCAGGACGGGACAAAACACCGGGGAGCTGTTTTTT
CDR3: CASRTGQNTGELFF

size: few
V: TRBV11-1
D: -
J: TRBJ2-1
DNA: TGTGCCAGCAGCTTAGGCGGTATTAATAGCGGTCCCTACAATGAGCAGTTCTTC
CDR3: CASSLGGINSGPYNEQFF

size: few
V: TRBV20-1
D: -
J: TRBJ2-3
DNA: TGCAGTGCTAGAAAAGGACCAAGCACAGATACGCAGTATTTT
CDR3: CSARKGPSTDTQYF

size: many
V: TRBV20-1
D: TRBD2
J: TRBJ2-1
DNA: TGCAGTGCTAGGGGAGCGGGGGGCAGCTCCTACAATGAGCAGTTCTTC
CDR3: CSARGAGGSSYNEQFF

size: few
V: TRBV7-8
D: TRBD1
J: TRBJ1-6
DNA: TGTGCCAGCAGCGCTCAAGGACAGGGGGGTTCACCCCTCCACTTT
CDR3: CASSAQGQGGSPLHF

size: few
V: TRBV29-1
D: TRBD2
J: TRBJ2-7
DNA: TGCAGCGTTGCCGGCGGGAGAATGTCCTACGAGCAGTACTTC
CDR3: CSVAGGRMSYEQYF

size: few
V: TRBV11-2
D: TRBD1
J: TRBJ1-6
DNA: TGTGCCAGCAGCTCCAGGACAGGGACGACTTCACCCCTCCACTTT
CDR3: CASSSRTGTTSPLHF

size: few
V: TRBV10-3
D: -
J: TRBJ2-1
DNA: TGTGCCATCAACCCGGGGCTTTTGGCCCACAATGAGCAGTTCTTC
CDR3: CAINPGLLAHNEQFF

size: -
V: TRBV10-3
D: TRBD1
J: TRBJ2-7
DNA: TGTGCCTCCTCCCTGGGGACCGGGACAGGGGCCTACGAGCAGTACTTC
CDR3: CASSLGTGTGAYEQYF

size: few
V: TRBV7-2
D: TRBD1
J: TRBJ2-2
DNA: TGTGCCAGCAGCTCCCTGGACAGGTCCGGGGAGCTGTTTTTT
CDR3: CASSSLDRSGELFF

size: -
V: TRBV5-1
D: TRBD1
J: TRBJ1-2
DNA: TGCGCCAGCAGCTGGGACAGGGGGCTCGCCAACTCCAACTATGGCTACACCTTC
CDR3: CASSWDRGLANSNYGYTF

size: few
V: TRBV6-2/TRBV6-3
D: -
J: TRBJ2-7
DNA: TGTGCCAGCGAGCCTAGCGAGGCCTACGAGCAGTACTTC
CDR3: CASEPSEAYEQYF